What follows are 17 T cell receptor beta chains derived from one specimen sequenced in a study of blood T cell repertoires in COVID-19. The method was immunoSEQ multiplex PCR; TCRdb's version includes in-frame clones alone and lacks a portion of them. The sample carries roughly 120,000 clones, around 85% recorded once. Material: peripheral blood. The receptors come from a human donor in a cohort sampled during active COVID-19.

This rearrangement joins TRBV5-1 to TRBJ2-5; TRBD1 might be the D (6 bases). V lost 0 bases and J 5 bases, leaving 11 bases between the germline ends. This CDR3 is 14 amino acids long. From germline, CDR1 is SGHRS and CDR2 YFSETQ. CDR3 nucleotide sequence: TGCGCCAGCAGCTTGGGAGGGGGTTCGGAGACCCAGTACTTC. Translation gives CASSLGGGSETQYF.

The chain recombines TRBV23-1 with TRBJ1-5; weak D call: TRBD1 (6 bases). TRBV23-1 is an ORF; its function is uncertain. This CDR3 region has 19 residues. Trimming removed 0 bases at V and 2 bases at J, with 20 bases between. CDR3 bases: TGCGCCAGCAGTCAATCCCCCACACGGACAGAGGGCCGCAATCAGCCCCAGCATTTT. It is translated as CASSQSPTRTEGRNQPQHF.

Points on this clone: This clone may be a read error of a much larger clone one base away. This sample also contains other DNA sequences that code for the same CDR3. The chain joins TRBV6-5 to TRBJ2-7; D gene ambiguous. The CDR3 has 14 residues. CDR1 is MNHEY and CDR2 is SVGAGI in the germline V gene. The CDR3 here is CASTSVWPPYEQYF. The CDR3 region has the DNA TGTGCCAGCACAAGCGTGTGGCCCCCCTACGAGCAGTATTTC.

The chain employs TRBV27 and TRBJ2-7; TRBD1 matches at 9 bases. V trimming: 5 bases; J trimming: 3 bases; junction bases outside the gene matches: 5. Germline V gene sequence: CDR1 MNHEY, CDR2 SMNVEV (reference sequence). This CDR3 is built from 14 residues. The chain's CDR3 is CASSRTGAGYEQYF. CDR3 nucleotides: TGTGCCAGCAGTCGGACAGGGGCAGGCTACGAGCAGTACTTC.

The chain joins TRBV6-1 to TRBJ2-1, with 8 positions matching TRBD2. Germline-derived CDR1 and CDR2 are MNHNS and SASEGT. This CDR3 is built from 15 residues. V lost 0 bases and J lost 9; bases outside the gene matches: 7. Written as DNA, the CDR3 is TGTGCCAGCAGTGAAGCGGCTAGCGGGTTTTCTGAGCAGTTCTTC. Amino acids: CASSEAASGFSEQFF.

This clone was observed a single time. CDR3 sequence: CASSPPRTGGGSPLHF. Written as DNA, the CDR3 is TGTGCCAGCAGCCCGCCACGGACAGGGGGTGGTTCACCCCTCCACTTT. V usage is TRBV7-9 and J usage is TRBJ1-6, with 10 bases identical to TRBD1. CDR3 size: 16 residues. The germline gives CDR1 SEHNR, CDR2 FQNEAQ (reference sequence). The J segment lost 9 bases and the V segment lost 5 bases, leaving 10 bases of the junction unmatched.

The CDR3 sequence: CASRDSLNTEAFF. Written as DNA, the CDR3 is TGTGCCAGCCGGGACAGCCTGAACACTGAAGCTTTCTTT. The chain employs TRBV14 and TRBJ1-1, with 7 bases fitting TRBD1. Germline V gene sequence: CDR1 SGHDN, CDR2 FVKESK. V gave up 8 bases and J gave up 0 bases; unmatched junction bases: 3. The CDR3 contains 13 residues. The entire variable domain, with the rest obtained from reference TRBV14 and TRBJ1-1, is as follows: EAGVTQFPSHSVIEKGQTVTLRCDPISGHDNLYWYRRVMGKEIKFLLHFVKESKQDESGMPNNRFLAERTGGTYSTLKVQPAELEDSGVYFCASRDSLNTEAFFGQGTRLTVV.

The V gene is TRBV7-2, the J gene TRBJ1-5; the match to TRBD1 covers 11 bases. Germline loops: CDR1 SGHTA, CDR2 FQGNSA. The trim removed 3 bases at V and 4 bases at J, leaving 8 bases unmatched. The CDR3 is 17 residues long. The CDR3 sequence is CASSLGQGVGRNQPQHF. In nucleotides, the CDR3 is TGTGCCAGCAGCTTGGGACAGGGGGTAGGTAGAAATCAGCCCCAGCATTTT.

The genes are TRBV5-1 and TRBJ2-7; tentatively, D is TRBD2 (6 bases). Looked up from germline, CDR1 is SGHRS and CDR2 is YFSETQ. This CDR3 region has 14 residues. V lost 4 bases, J lost 4 bases, and 15 bases lay in between. CDR3 amino acids: CASSLEGMRYEQYF. The CDR3 DNA is TGCGCCAGCAGCCTGGAGGGGATGAGGTACGAGCAGTACTTC.

V usage is TRBV15 and J usage is TRBJ1-4, with 9 bases that match TRBD1. The CDR3 has 16 residues. Germline V CDR1 and CDR2: LNHNV, YYDKDF (reference sequence). V shed 2 bases, J shed 3 bases, and the junction held 4 bases outside the gene matches. The DNA of the CDR3 is TGTGCCACCAGCAGAAACAGGGGGCGGGCTAATGAAAAACTGTTTTTT. Its translation is CATSRNRGRANEKLFF.

The chain joins TRBV10-3 to TRBJ2-7, with 9 bases identical to TRBD1. V lost 10 bases to trimming and J lost 3 bases; unmatched junction nucleotides: 7. Germline V gene sequence: CDR1 ENHRY, CDR2 SYGVKD. This CDR3 comprises 13 residues. Here the CDR3 reads CASGDRAFYEQYF. DNA of the CDR3: TGTGCCAGCGGGGACAGGGCCTTCTACGAGCAGTACTTC.

This clone was counted a single time. The chain links TRBV28 to TRBJ2-5, with 7 positions matching TRBD1. The trim removed 6 bases at V and 1 base at J, leaving 5 bases unmatched. CDR1 and CDR2 (germline): MDHEN, SYDVKM. The CDR3 loop spans 14 amino acids. In DNA, the CDR3 is TGTGCCAGCAGCTTCGACAGGGTCCAAGAGACCCAGTACTTC. Translation: CASSFDRVQETQYF.

The chain carries TRBV7-3 and TRBJ1-1; D might be TRBD1 (5 bases). The germline gives CDR1 SGHTA, CDR2 FQGTGA. The CDR3 has 13 amino acids. The ends were cut back, 5 bases at V and 2 bases at J, with 9 bases in the middle. The CDR3 spells CASSRQYNTEAFF. In DNA form, the CDR3 reads TGTGCCAGCAGCCGACAGTATAACACTGAAGCTTTCTTT.

This rearrangement joins TRBV28 to TRBJ1-1; 7 bases are a match to TRBD1. V shed 6 bases, J shed 6 bases, and the junction held 13 bases outside the gene matches. CDR1 and CDR2 (germline): MDHEN, SYDVKM. The CDR3 contains 15 residues. This CDR3 reads CASSKGTGELAEAFF. Written as DNA, the CDR3 is TGTGCCAGCAGCAAAGGAACAGGGGAACTCGCTGAAGCTTTCTTT.

This clone appeared a few times. The chain uses TRBV7-9 and TRBJ1-5; D is undetermined. Germline CDR1 SEHNR, CDR2 FQNEAQ (reference sequence). V lost 4 bases, J lost 7 bases, and 8 bases lay in between. The CDR3 has 12 residues. For the CDR3, the DNA is TGTGCCAGCAGCTCCGATCGGCAGCCCCAGCATTTT. This translates into CASSSDRQPQHF.

This clone was seen just once. The chain uses TRBV7-2 and TRBJ1-6; maybe TRBD1 (5 bases). V was trimmed by 2 bases and J by 6 bases, leaving 11 bases between them. This CDR3 has 15 amino acids. The germline V gene has CDR1 SGHTA and CDR2 FQGNSA. The CDR3: CASSLLGAINSPLHF. The DNA of the CDR3 is TGTGCCAGCAGCTTACTTGGGGCGATTAATTCACCCCTCCACTTT.

The chain has TRBV10-3 and TRBJ2-2; a weak D match, TRBD2 (5 bases). In germline, CDR1 is ENHRY, CDR2 SYGVKD. The V gene lost 3 bases and the J gene lost 6 bases, with 11 bases spanning the gap. This CDR3 spans 14 amino acids. This chain's CDR3 is CAISDGLGAGELFF. The CDR3 DNA sequence: TGTGCCATCAGTGATGGACTCGGGGCCGGGGAGCTGTTTTTT.